Listed below are T cell receptor beta chains from one sample, sequenced in a study of OX40 agonist ivuxolimab in advanced cancers. TCRdb's table, derived via immunoSEQ multiplex PCR, lists solely in-frame clones and lacks some. The sample lists around 63,000 clones; roughly 88% were seen once. Sequencing was performed on CD4+ or CD8+ T cells sorted from blood, taken in a trial of the OX40 agonist ivuxolimab. All receptors derive from an adult with an advanced solid tumor such as melanoma, head and neck, liver or kidney cancer. Each CDR3 is given with its conserved first and last residue. A D gene is named only where the DNA matches it firmly. The listing skips clone size in some rows; elsewhere it reads once, few, many or a size class.

j_call clone_size v_call d_call cdr3_aa cdr3_nt
TRBJ1-2 . TRBV28 . CASNNGGLYGYTF TGTGCCAGTAATAACGGGGGGCTTTACGGCTACACCTTC
TRBJ2-5 . TRBV4-2 TRBD2 CASSQSGLAEETQYF TGTGCCAGCAGCCAAAGCGGACTAGCGGAAGAGACCCAGTACTTC
TRBJ2-1 . TRBV18 . CASSPVQVLNEQFF TGTGCCAGCTCACCCGTACAGGTTCTCAATGAGCAGTTCTTC
TRBJ2-7 . TRBV19 . CASRETGTGGDYEQYF TGTGCCAGTAGGGAGACAGGCACAGGAGGAGACTACGAGCAGTACTTC
TRBJ1-2 . TRBV19 . CASSPMERYGYTF TGTGCCAGTAGTCCGATGGAGAGGTATGGCTACACCTTC
TRBJ2-1 . TRBV2 . CASSENLGGNEQFF TGTGCCAGCAGTGAAAACCTAGGAGGCAATGAGCAGTTCTTC
TRBJ2-2 . TRBV18 TRBD2 CASSRPSGSKDGELFF TGTGCCAGCTCACGGCCTAGCGGGAGTAAGGACGGGGAGCTGTTTTTT
TRBJ2-1 . TRBV18 TRBD2 CASSPGLAGVGRSNEQFF TGTGCCAGCTCACCGGGACTAGCGGGAGTCGGGCGAAGCAATGAGCAGTTCTTC
TRBJ2-7 few TRBV5-4 . CASSLVGSYEQYF TGTGCCAGCAGCTTGGTAGGGTCCTACGAGCAGTACTTC
TRBJ2-6 . TRBV6-1 . CASSEAFSGAAGANVLTF TGTGCCAGCAGTGAAGCCTTTTCGGGGGCAGCCGGGGCCAACGTCCTGACTTTC
TRBJ1-1 . TRBV29-1 . CSARRQMNTEAFF TGCAGCGCGAGGAGGCAGATGAACACTGAAGCTTTCTTT
TRBJ2-3 once TRBV4-2 TRBD2 CASSQVLAEEDTQYF TGTGCCAGCAGCCAAGTACTAGCGGAAGAAGATACGCAGTATTTT
TRBJ2-7 . TRBV5-6 . CASSRTGSSYEQYF TGTGCCAGCAGCAGAACAGGGAGCTCCTACGAGCAGTACTTC
TRBJ2-2 once TRBV27 . CASSLDRPRANTGELFF TGTGCCAGCAGTTTGGACAGACCTCGCGCGAACACCGGGGAGCTGTTTTTT
TRBJ2-7 . TRBV6-5 . CASSIQGGQYEQYF TGTGCCAGCAGCATTCAGGGGGGGCAATACGAGCAGTACTTC